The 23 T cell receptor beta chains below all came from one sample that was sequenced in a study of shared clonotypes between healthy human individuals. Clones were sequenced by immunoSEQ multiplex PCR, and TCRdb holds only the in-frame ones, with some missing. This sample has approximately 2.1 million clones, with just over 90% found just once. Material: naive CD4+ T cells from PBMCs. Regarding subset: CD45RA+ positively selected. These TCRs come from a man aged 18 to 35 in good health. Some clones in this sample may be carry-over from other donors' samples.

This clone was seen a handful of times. The CDR3 loop is CAWSDGTRVPQHF. CDR3 sequence (DNA): TGTGCCTGGAGTGACGGGACAAGAGTGCCCCAGCATTTT. The rearrangement uses TRBV30 and TRBJ1-5; D might be TRBD1 (6 bases). CDR3 size: 13 residues. The ends were cut back, 1 base at V and 9 bases at J, with 13 bases in the middle. The germline CDR1 and CDR2 sequences are GTSNPN and SVGIG (reference sequence).

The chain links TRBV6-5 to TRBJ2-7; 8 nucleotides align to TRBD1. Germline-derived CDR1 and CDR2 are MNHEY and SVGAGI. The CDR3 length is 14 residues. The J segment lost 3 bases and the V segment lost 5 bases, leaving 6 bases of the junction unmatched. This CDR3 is CASSGGQVVYEQYF. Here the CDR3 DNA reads TGTGCCAGCAGTGGGGGACAGGTAGTCTACGAGCAGTACTTC.

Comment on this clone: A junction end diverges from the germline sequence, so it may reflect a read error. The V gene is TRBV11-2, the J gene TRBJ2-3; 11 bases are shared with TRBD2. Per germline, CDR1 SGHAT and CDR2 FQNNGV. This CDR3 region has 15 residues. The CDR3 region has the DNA TGTGCCAGCACGATCCTAGCGGGAGGCACTGATACGCAGTATTTT. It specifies CASTILAGGTDTQYF.

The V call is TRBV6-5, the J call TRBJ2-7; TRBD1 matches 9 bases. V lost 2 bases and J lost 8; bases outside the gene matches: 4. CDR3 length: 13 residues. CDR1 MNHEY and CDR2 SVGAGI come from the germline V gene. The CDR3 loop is CASSYPGQGKQYF. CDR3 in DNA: TGTGCCAGCAGTTACCCAGGACAGGGGAAGCAGTACTTC.

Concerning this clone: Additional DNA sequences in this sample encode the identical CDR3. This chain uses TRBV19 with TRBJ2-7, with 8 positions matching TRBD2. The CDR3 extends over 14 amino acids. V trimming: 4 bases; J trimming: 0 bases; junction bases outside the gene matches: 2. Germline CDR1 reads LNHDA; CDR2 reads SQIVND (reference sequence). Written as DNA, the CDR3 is TGTGCCAGTAGTACAAGCGGGAGCTCCTACGAGCAGTACTTC. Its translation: CASSTSGSSYEQYF.

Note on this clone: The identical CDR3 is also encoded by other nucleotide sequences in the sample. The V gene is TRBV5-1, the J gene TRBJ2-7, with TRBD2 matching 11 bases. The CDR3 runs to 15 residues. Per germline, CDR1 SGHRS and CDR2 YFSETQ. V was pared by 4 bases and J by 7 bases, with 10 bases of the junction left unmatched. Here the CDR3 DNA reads TGCGCCAGCAGCCCTTTAGCGGGAGGGCCAGGGGAGCAGTACTTC. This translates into CASSPLAGGPGEQYF.

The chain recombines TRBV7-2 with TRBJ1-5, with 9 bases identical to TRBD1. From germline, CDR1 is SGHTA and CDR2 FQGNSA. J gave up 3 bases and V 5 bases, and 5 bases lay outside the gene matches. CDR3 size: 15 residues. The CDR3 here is CASSLDRGNNQPQHF. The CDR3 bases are TGTGCCAGCAGCCTTGACAGGGGGAACAATCAGCCCCAGCATTTT.

Here the CDR3 DNA reads TGTGCCAGCAGTCCTGGCGCGAACTATGGCTACACCTTC. It translates to CASSPGANYGYTF. The V and J genes are TRBV14 and TRBJ1-2, with D unclear. From germline, CDR1 is SGHDN and CDR2 FVKESK. V lost 6 bases and J 2 bases, leaving 10 bases between the germline ends. The CDR3 runs to 13 residues.

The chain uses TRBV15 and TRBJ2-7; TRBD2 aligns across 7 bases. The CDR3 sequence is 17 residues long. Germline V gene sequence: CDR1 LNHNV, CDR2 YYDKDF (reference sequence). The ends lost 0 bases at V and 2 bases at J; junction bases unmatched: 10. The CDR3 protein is CATSRERSSGYTYEQYF. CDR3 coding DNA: TGTGCCACCAGCAGAGAACGGTCTAGCGGCTATACCTACGAGCAGTACTTC. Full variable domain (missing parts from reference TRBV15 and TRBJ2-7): DAMVIQNPRYQVTQFGKPVTLSCSQTLNHNVMYWYQQKSSQAPKLLFHYYDKDFNNEADTPDNFQSRRPNTSFCFLDIRSPGLGDTAMYLCATSRERSSGYTYEQYFGPGTRLTVT.

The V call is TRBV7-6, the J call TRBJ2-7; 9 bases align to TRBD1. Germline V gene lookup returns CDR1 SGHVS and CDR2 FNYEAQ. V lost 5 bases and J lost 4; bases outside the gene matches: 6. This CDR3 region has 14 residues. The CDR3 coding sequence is TGTGCCAGCAGCGCGACAGGGGGGCCGTACGAGCAGTACTTC. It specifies CASSATGGPYEQYF.

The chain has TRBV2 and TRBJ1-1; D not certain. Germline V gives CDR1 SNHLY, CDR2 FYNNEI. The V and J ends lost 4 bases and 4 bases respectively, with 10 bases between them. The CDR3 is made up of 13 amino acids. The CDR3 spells CASSAAVSTEAFF. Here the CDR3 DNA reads TGTGCCAGCAGTGCGGCAGTTTCCACTGAAGCTTTCTTT.

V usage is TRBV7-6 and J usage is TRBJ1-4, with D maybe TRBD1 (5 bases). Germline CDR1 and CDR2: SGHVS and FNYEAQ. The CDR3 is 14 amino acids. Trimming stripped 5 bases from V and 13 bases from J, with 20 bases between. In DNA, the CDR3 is TGTGCCAGCAGCCGGGTTGGGGGGATGGCTCGACTGTTTTTT. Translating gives CASSRVGGMARLFF.

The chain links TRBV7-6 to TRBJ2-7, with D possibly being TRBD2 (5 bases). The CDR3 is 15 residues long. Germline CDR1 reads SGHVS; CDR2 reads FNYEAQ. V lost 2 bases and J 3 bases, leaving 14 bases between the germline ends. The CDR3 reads CASSLTLARGYEQYF. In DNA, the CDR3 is TGTGCCAGCAGCTTAACTCTAGCAAGAGGCTACGAGCAGTACTTC.

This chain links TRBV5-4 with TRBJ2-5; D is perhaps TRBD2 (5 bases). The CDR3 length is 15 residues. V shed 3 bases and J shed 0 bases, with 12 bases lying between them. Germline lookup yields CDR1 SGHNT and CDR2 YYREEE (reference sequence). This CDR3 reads CASSSTTGYQETQYF. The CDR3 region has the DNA TGTGCCAGCAGCTCCACCACGGGATACCAAGAGACCCAGTACTTC. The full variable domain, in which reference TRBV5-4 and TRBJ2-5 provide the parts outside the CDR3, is ETGVTQSPTHLIKTRGQQVTLRCSSQSGHNTVSWYQQALGQGPQFIFQYYREEENGRGNFPPRFSGLQFPNYSSELNVNALELDDSALYLCASSSTTGYQETQYFGPGTRLLVL.

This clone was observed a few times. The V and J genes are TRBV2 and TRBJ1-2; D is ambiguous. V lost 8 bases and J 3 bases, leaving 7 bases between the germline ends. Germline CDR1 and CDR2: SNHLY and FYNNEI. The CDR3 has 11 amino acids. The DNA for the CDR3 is TGTGCCAGCGCTTCTGACTATGGCTACACCTTC. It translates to CASASDYGYTF.

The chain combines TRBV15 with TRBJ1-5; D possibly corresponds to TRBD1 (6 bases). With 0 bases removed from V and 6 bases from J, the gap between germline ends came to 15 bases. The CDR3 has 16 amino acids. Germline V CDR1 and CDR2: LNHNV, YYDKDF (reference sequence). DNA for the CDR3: TGTGCCACCAGCAGAGATGGGGGGGCGCCGAGTCAGCCCCAGCATTTT. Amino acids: CATSRDGGAPSQPQHF.

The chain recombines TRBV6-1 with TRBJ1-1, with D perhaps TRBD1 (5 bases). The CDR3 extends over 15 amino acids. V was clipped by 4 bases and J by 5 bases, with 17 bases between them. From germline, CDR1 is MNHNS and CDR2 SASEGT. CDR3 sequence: CASSAHRNLGTEAFF. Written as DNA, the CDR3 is TGTGCCAGCAGTGCCCACAGGAATCTAGGAACTGAAGCTTTCTTT.

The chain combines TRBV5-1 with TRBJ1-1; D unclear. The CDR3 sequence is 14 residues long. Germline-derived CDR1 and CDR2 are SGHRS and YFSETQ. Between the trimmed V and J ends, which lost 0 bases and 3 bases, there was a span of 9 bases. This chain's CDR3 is CASSLATEDTEAFF. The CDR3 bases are TGCGCCAGCAGCTTGGCAACAGAAGACACTGAAGCTTTCTTT.

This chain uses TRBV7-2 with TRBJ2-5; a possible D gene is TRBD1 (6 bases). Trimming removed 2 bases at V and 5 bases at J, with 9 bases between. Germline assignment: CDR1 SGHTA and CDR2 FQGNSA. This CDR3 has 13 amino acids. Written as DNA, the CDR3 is TGTGCCAGCAGCTTACACAGGGAGGAGACCCAGTACTTC. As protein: CASSLHREETQYF.

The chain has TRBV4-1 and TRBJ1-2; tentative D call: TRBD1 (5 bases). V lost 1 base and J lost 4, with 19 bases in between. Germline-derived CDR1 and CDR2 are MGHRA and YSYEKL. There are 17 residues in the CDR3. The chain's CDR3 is CASSQGTPRGHRYGYTF. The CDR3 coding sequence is TGCGCCAGCAGCCAAGGAACCCCGAGGGGCCACCGCTATGGCTACACCTTC.

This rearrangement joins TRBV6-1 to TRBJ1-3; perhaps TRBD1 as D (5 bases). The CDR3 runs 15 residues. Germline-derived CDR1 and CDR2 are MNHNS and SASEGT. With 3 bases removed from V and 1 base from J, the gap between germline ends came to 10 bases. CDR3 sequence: CASSEGRASGNTIYF. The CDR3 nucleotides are TGTGCCAGCAGTGAGGGCAGGGCGTCTGGAAACACCATATATTTT.

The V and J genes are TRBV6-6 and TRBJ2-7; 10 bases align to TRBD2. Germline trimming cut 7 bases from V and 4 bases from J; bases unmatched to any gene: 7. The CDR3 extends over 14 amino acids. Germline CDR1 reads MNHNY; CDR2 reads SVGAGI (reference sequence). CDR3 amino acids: CASIPTSGLYEQYF. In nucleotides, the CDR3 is TGTGCCAGCATCCCGACTAGCGGGCTTTACGAGCAGTACTTC.

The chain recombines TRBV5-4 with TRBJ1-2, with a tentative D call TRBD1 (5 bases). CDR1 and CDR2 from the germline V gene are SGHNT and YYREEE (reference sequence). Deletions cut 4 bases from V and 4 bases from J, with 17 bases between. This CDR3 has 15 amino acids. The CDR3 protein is CASSIGTGEIYGYTF. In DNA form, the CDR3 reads TGTGCCAGCAGCATAGGGACGGGGGAGATCTATGGCTACACCTTC. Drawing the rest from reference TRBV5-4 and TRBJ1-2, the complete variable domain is ETGVTQSPTHLIKTRGQQVTLRCSSQSGHNTVSWYQQALGQGPQFIFQYYREEENGRGNFPPRFSGLQFPNYSSELNVNALELDDSALYLCASSIGTGEIYGYTFGSGTRLTVV.